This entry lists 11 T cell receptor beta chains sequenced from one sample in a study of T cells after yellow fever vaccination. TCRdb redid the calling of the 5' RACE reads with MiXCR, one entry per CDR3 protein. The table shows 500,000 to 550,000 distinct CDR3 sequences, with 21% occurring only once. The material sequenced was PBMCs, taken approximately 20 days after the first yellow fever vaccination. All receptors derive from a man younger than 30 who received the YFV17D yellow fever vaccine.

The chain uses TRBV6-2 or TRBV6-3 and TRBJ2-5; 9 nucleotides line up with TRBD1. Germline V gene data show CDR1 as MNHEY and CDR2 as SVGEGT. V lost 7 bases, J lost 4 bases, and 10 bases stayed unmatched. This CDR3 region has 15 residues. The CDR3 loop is CASTLLGQGGETQYF. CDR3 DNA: TGTGCCAGCACCCTATTGGGACAGGGAGGAGAGACCCAGTACTTC.

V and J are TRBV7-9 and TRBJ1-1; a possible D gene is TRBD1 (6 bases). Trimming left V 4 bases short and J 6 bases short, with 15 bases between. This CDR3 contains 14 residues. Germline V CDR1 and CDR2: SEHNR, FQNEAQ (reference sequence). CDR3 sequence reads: CASSSTGTRAEAFF. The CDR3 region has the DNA TGTGCCAGCAGCTCGACAGGAACCCGGGCTGAAGCTTTCTTT.

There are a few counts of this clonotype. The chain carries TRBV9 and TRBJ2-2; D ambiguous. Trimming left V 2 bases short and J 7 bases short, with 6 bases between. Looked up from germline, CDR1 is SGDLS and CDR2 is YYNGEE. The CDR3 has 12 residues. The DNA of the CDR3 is TGTGCCAGCAGCGTTTCTGGCGGGGAGCTGTTTTTT. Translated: CASSVSGGELFF.

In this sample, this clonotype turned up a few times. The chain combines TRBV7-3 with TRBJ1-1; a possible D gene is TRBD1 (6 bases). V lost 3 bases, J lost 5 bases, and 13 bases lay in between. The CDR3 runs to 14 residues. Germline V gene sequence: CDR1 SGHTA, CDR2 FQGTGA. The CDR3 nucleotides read TGTGCCAGCAGCTTGGGGGGCTGGGGGACTGAAGCTTTCTTT. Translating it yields CASSLGGWGTEAFF.

This chain's CDR3 is CASSNNGRYNSPLHF. Here the CDR3 DNA reads TGTGCCAGCAGCAATAACGGACGGTATAATTCACCCCTCCACTTT. The chain recombines TRBV11-1 with TRBJ1-6, with unresolved D. The ends were cut back, 5 bases at V and 4 bases at J, with 12 bases in the middle. This CDR3 is 15 amino acids long. Germline-derived CDR1 and CDR2 are SGHAT and FQDESV (reference sequence).

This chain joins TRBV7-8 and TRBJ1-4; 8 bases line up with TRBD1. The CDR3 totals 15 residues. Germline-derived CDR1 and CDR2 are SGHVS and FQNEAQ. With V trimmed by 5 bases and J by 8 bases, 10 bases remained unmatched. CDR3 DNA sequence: TGTGCCAGCAGCCCACGGGACAGGATTTTGGAAAAACTGTTTTTT. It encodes CASSPRDRILEKLFF.

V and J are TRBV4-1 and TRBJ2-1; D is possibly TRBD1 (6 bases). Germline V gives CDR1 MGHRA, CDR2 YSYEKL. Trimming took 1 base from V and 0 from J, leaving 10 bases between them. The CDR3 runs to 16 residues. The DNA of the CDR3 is TGCGCCAGCAGCCAAGTCGAACAGGGCTCCTACAATGAGCAGTTCTTC. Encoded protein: CASSQVEQGSYNEQFF.

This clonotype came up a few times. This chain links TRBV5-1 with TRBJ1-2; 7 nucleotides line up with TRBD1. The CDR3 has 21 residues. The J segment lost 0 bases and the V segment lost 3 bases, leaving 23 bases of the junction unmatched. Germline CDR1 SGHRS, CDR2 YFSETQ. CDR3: CASSSVRDRDTTYSANYGYTF. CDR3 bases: TGCGCCAGCAGCTCTGTCCGGGACAGAGACACCACCTATTCAGCTAACTATGGCTACACCTTC. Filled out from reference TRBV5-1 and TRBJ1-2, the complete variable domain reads KAGVTQTPRYLIKTRGQQVTLSCSPISGHRSVSWYQQTPGQGLQFLFEYFSETQRNKGNFPGRFSGRQFSNSRSEMNVSTLELGDSALYLCASSSVRDRDTTYSANYGYTFGSGTRLTVV.

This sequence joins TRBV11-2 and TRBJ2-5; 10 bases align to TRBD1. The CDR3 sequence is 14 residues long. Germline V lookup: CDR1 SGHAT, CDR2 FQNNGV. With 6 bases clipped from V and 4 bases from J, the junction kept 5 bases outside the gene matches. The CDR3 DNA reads TGTGCCAGCAGTGACAGGGGGCTGGGAGAGACCCAGTACTTC. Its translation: CASSDRGLGETQYF.

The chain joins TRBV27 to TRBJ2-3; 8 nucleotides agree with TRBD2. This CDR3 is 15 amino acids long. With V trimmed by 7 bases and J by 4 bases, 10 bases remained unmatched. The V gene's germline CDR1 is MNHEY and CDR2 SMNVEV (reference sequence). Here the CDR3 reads CASNLSGGPPDTQYF. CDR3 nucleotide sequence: TGTGCCAGCAACCTCTCGGGGGGGCCACCAGATACGCAGTATTTT.

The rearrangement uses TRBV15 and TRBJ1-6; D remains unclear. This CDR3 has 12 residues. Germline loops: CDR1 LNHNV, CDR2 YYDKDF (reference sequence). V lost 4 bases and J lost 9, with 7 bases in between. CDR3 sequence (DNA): TGTGCCACCAGCACGGGGATTTCACCCCTCCACTTT. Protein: CATSTGISPLHF.